The 2 T cell receptor beta chains given below trace back to one sample, sequenced in a study of blood T cell repertoires in COVID-19. Libraries were prepared by immunoSEQ multiplex PCR; TCRdb keeps only in-frame clonotypes and omits some of them. The table has 45,000 to 70,000 clones, around 90% seen once. Specimen: peripheral blood. These receptors were obtained from an elderly woman with COVID-19, enrolled during active disease.

This clone was seen only once. The chain links TRBV6-1 to TRBJ2-4; maybe TRBD1 (6 bases). The ends were cut back, 1 base at V and 8 bases at J, with 9 bases in the middle. The CDR3 totals 13 residues. CDR1 is MNHNS, CDR2 SASEGT, per germline. CDR3 DNA: TGTGCCAGCAGTGAAGGCAGGGGATACATTCAGTACTTC. This encodes CASSEGRGYIQYF.

This sequence joins TRBV6-6 and TRBJ2-1; unclear D gene. This CDR3 region has 11 residues. The germline V gene has CDR1 MNHNY and CDR2 SVGAGI (reference sequence). V lost 4 bases to trimming and J lost 8 bases, with 6 bases between them. This CDR3 reads CASSSRYEQFF. CDR3 sequence (DNA): TGTGCCAGCAGTTCTCGGTATGAGCAGTTCTTC.